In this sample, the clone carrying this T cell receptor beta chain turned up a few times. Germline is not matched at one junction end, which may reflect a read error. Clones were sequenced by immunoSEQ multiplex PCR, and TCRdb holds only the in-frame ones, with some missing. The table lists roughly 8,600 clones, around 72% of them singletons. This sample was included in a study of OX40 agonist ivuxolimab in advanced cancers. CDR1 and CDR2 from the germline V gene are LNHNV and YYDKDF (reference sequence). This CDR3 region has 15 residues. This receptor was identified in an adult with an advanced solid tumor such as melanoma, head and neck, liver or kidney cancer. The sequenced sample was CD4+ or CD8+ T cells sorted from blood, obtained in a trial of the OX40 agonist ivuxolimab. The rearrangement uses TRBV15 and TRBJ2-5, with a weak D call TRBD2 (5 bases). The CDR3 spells CATSGEGRFQETQYF. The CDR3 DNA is TGTGCCACCAGCGGAGAGGGAAGATTCCAAGAGACCCAGTACTTC.